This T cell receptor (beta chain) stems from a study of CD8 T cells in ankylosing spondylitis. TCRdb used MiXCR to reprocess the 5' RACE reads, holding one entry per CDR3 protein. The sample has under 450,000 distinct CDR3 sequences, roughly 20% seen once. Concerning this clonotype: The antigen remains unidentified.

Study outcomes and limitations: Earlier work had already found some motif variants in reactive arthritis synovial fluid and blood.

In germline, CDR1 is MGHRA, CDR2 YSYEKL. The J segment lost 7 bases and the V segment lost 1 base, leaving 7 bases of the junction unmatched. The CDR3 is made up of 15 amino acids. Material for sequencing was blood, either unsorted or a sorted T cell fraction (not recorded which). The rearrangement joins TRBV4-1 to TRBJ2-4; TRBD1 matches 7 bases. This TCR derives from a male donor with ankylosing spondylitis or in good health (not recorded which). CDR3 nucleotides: TGCGCCAGCAGCCAAGCCGGGACAGCAGGGAACATTCAGTACTTC. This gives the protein CASSQAGTAGNIQYF.